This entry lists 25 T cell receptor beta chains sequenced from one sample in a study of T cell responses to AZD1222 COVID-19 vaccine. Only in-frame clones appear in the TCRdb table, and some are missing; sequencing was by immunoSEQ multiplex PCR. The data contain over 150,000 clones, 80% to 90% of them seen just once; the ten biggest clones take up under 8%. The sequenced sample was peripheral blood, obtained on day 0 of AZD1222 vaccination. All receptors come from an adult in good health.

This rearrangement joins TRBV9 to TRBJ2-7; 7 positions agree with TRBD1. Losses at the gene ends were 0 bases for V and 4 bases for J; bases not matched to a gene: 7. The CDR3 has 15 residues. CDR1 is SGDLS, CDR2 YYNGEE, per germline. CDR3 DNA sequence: TGTGCCAGCAGCGTAGGGTTAGGGGGCGCGTACGAGCAGTACTTC. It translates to CASSVGLGGAYEQYF.

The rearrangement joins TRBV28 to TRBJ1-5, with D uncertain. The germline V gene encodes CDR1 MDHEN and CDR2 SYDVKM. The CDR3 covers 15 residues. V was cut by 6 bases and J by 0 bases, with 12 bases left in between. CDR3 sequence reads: CASSLGVSSNQPQHF. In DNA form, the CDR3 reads TGTGCCAGCAGCCTAGGTGTGAGTAGCAATCAGCCCCAGCATTTT.

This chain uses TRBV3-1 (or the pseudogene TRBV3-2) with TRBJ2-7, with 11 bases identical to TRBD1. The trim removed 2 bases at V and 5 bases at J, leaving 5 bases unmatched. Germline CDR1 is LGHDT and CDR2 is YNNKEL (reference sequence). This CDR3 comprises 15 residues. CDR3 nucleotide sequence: TGTGCCAGCAGCCAAAGGGACAGGGGGGTCCACGAGCAGTACTTC. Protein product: CASSQRDRGVHEQYF.

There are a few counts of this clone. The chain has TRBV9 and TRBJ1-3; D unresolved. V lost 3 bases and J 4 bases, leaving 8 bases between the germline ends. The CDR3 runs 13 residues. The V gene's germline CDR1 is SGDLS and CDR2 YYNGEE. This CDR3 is CASSAGGGNTIYF. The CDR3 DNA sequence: TGTGCCAGCAGCGCAGGAGGCGGAAACACCATATATTTT.

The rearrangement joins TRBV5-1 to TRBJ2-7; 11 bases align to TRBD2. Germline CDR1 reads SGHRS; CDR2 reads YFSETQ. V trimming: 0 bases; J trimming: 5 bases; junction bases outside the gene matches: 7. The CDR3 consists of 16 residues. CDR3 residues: CASSLGTSGSFHEQYF. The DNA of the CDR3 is TGCGCCAGCAGCTTGGGTACTAGCGGGAGTTTCCACGAGCAGTACTTC.

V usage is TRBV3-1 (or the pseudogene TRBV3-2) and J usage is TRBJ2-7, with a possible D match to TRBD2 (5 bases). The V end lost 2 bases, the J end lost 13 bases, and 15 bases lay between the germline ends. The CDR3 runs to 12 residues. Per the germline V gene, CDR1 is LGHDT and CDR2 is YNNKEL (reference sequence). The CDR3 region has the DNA TGTGCCAGCAGCCAAAGCGGTCTCGATCGATACTTC. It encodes CASSQSGLDRYF.

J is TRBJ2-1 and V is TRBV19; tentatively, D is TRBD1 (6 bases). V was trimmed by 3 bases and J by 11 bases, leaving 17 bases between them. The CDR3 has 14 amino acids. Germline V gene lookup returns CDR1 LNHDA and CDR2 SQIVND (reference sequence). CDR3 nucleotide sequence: TGTGCCAGTAGTATTGGGAACCAACAGGGAAAGCAGTTCTTC. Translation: CASSIGNQQGKQFF.

As DNA, the CDR3 is TGTGCCAGCAGAAAGACAGGGGATGGGAACTATGGCTACACCTTC. This encodes CASRKTGDGNYGYTF. V gene TRBV28 combines with J gene TRBJ1-2; 8 bases fit TRBD1. Germline CDR1 and CDR2: MDHEN and SYDVKM. The length of the CDR3 is 15 residues. V gave up 6 bases and J gave up 2 bases; unmatched junction bases: 8.

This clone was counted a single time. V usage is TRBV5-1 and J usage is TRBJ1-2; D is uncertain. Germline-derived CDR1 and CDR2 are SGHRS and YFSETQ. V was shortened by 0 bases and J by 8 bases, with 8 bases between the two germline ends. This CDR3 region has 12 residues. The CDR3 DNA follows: TGCGCCAGCAGCTTGGAGGGATGGGGCTACACCTTC. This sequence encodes CASSLEGWGYTF.

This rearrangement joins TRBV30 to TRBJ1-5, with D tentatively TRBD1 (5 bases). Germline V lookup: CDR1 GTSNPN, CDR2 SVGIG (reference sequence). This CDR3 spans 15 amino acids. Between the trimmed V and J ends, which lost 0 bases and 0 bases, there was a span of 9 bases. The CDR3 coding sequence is TGTGCCTGGAGTGTACGGGGGAGTAGCAATCAGCCCCAGCATTTT. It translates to CAWSVRGSSNQPQHF.

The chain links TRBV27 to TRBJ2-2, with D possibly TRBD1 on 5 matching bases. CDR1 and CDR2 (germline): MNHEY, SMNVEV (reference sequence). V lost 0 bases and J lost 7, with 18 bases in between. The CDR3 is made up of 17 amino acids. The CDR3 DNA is TGTGCCAGCAGTTTATCGAAAATTAAAGGGGTGTTCGGGGAGCTGTTTTTT. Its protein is CASSLSKIKGVFGELFF.

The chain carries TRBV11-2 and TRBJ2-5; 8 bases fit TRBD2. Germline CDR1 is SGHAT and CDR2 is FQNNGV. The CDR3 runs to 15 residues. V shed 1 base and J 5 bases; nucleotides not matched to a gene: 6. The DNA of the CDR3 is TGTGCCAGCAGCTTAGCTCGGGGGGGCCGGGAGACCCAGTACTTC. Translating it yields CASSLARGGRETQYF.

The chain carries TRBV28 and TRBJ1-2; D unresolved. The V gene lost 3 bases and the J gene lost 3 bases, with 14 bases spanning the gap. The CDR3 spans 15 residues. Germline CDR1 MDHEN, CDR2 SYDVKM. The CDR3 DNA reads TGTGCCAGCAGTTTCTCATCGGGGAAACACTATGGCTACACCTTC. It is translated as CASSFSSGKHYGYTF.

In nucleotides, the CDR3 is TGTGCCATCACCGGACACTTGAACACTGAAGCTTTCTTT. It codes for CAITGHLNTEAFF. V gene TRBV10-3 combines with J gene TRBJ1-1; TRBD1 is a possible D gene (5 bases). CDR1 ENHRY and CDR2 SYGVKD come from the germline V gene. V was shortened by 7 bases and J by 0 bases, with 9 bases between the two germline ends. The CDR3 is 13 amino acids.

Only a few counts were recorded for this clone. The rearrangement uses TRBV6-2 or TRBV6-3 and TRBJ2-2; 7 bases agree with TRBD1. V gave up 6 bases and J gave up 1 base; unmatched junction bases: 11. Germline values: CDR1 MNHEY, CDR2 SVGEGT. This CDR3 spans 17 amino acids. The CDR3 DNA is TGTGCCAGCAGCCACTCCTCCGGGACAGTGAACACCGGGGAGCTGTTTTTT. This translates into CASSHSSGTVNTGELFF.

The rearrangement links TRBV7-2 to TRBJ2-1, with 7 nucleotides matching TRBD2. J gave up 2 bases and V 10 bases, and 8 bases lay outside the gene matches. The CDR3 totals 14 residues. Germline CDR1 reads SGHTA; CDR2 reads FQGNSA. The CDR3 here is CATQRGDTYNEQFF. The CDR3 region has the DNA TGTGCCACCCAGCGGGGAGACACCTACAATGAGCAGTTCTTC.

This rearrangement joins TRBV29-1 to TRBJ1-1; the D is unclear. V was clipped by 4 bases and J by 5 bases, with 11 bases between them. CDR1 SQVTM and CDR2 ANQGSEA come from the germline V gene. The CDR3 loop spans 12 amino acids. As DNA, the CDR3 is TGCAGCGTTGGTACAGCCAGGACTGAAGCTTTCTTT. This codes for CSVGTARTEAFF.

The CDR3: CASSSRVGGVYEQYF. CDR3 coding DNA: TGTGCCAGTAGTTCCAGGGTAGGAGGGGTCTACGAGCAGTACTTC. This chain uses TRBV19 with TRBJ2-7, with D perhaps matching TRBD2 (6 bases). In germline, CDR1 is LNHDA, CDR2 SQIVND (reference sequence). The V gene lost 5 bases and the J gene lost 3 bases, with 17 bases spanning the gap. The CDR3 is made up of 15 amino acids. The full variable domain, completed using reference TRBV19 and TRBJ2-7, is DGGITQSPKYLFRKEGQNVTLSCEQNLNHDAMYWYRQDPGQGLRLIYYSQIVNDFQKGDIAEGYSVSREKKESFPLTVTSAQKNPTAFYLCASSSRVGGVYEQYFGPGTRLTVT.

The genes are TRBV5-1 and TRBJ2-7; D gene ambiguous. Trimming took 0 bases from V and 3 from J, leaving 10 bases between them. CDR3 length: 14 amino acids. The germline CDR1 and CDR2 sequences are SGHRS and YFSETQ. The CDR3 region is CASSLGAQIYEQYF. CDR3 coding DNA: TGCGCCAGCAGCTTGGGCGCCCAGATCTACGAGCAGTACTTC.

CDR3 region: CASSFTDTYLPQHF. The CDR3 DNA follows: TGTGCCAGCAGCTTTACGGACACGTATTTACCCCAGCATTTT. This chain connects TRBV7-2 to TRBJ1-5, with a tentative D call TRBD1 (5 bases). CDR3 length: 14 amino acids. CDR1 is SGHTA, CDR2 FQGNSA, per germline. With 3 bases removed from V and 10 bases from J, the gap between germline ends came to 16 bases.

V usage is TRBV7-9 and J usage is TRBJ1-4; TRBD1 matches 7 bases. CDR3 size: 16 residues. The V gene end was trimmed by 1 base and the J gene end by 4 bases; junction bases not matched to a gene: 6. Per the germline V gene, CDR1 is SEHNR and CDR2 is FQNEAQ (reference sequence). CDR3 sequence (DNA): TGTGCCAGCAGCTTAGAAAGCAGGGGGTATAATGAAAAACTGTTTTTT. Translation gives CASSLESRGYNEKLFF.

The CDR3, as DNA: TGTGCCATCAGTGCCGCACAGGGGCCTAACTATGGCTACACCTTC. Protein sequence: CAISAAQGPNYGYTF. The J gene is TRBJ1-2, the V gene TRBV10-3; 7 positions agree with TRBD1. The CDR3 is made up of 15 amino acids. Trimming took 4 bases from V and 0 from J; bases not matched to a gene: 5. The germline gives CDR1 ENHRY, CDR2 SYGVKD.

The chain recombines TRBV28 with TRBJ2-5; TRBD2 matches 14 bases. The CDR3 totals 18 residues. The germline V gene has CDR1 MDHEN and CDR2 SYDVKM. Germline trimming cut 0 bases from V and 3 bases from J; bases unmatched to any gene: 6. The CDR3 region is CASSLWGLAGDSEETQYF. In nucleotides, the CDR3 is TGTGCCAGCAGTTTATGGGGACTAGCGGGAGATTCGGAAGAGACCCAGTACTTC.

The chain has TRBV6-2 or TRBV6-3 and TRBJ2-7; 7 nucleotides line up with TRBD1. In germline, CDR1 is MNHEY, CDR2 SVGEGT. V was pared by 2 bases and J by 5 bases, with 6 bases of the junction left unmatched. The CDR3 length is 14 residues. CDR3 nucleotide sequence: TGTGCCAGCAGTTACGTTCAGGGGGTGCACGAGCAGTACTTC. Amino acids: CASSYVQGVHEQYF.

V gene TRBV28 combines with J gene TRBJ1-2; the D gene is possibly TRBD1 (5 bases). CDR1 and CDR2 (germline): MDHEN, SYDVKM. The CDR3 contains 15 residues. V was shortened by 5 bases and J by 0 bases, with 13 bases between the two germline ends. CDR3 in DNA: TGTGCCAGCAGTCCCGGGGCAACGGCTAACTATGGCTACACCTTC. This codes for CASSPGATANYGYTF.